The rows below give T cell receptor beta chains drawn from one sample of a study of blood T cells in healthy people across ages. TCRdb re-called the 5' RACE reads with MiXCR, one entry per CDR3 protein. The sample holds hundreds of thousands of distinct CDR3 sequences, more than 40% seen once. The material sequenced was blood. Receptors were obtained from a woman aged 60 to 75 in good health. CDR3s include the opening cysteine and the closing phenylalanine or tryptophan. Fields, in order: V gene, clone size, D gene, J gene, CDR3 protein, CDR3 DNA. A D gene is named only where the DNA matches it firmly. Clone size is not always given. Where it is, it says once, few, many or a class for expanded clones.

v_call: TRBV5-1
clone_size: few
d_call: .
j_call: TRBJ2-1
cdr3_aa: CASSLLGATYNEQFF
cdr3_nt: TGCGCCAGCAGCTTGTTAGGGGCAACGTACAATGAGCAGTTCTTC

v_call: TRBV27
clone_size: .
d_call: TRBD1
j_call: TRBJ2-7
cdr3_aa: CASSTRQGGSSLDISYEQYF
cdr3_nt: TGTGCCAGCAGTACCCGACAGGGTGGGAGCTCTCTAGACATCTCCTACGAGCAGTACTTC

v_call: TRBV5-1
clone_size: .
d_call: .
j_call: TRBJ2-7
cdr3_aa: CASSPRPTGSYEQYF
cdr3_nt: TGCGCCAGCAGCCCAAGGCCTACGGGCTCCTACGAGCAGTACTTC

v_call: TRBV20-1
clone_size: .
d_call: .
j_call: TRBJ1-1
cdr3_aa: CSARSGTGGAFF
cdr3_nt: TGCAGTGCTAGATCGGGAACAGGAGGGGCTTTCTTT

v_call: TRBV9
clone_size: .
d_call: .
j_call: TRBJ1-2
cdr3_aa: CASSVQTGFSGYTF
cdr3_nt: TGTGCCAGCAGCGTTCAAACAGGGTTTAGCGGCTACACCTTC

v_call: TRBV12-3/TRBV12-4
clone_size: few
d_call: TRBD2
j_call: TRBJ2-7
cdr3_aa: CASRRLAGGPYEQYF
cdr3_nt: TGTGCCAGCAGACGATTAGCGGGAGGGCCCTACGAGCAGTACTTC

v_call: TRBV4-1
clone_size: .
d_call: .
j_call: TRBJ2-3
cdr3_aa: CASSQVPTDTQYF
cdr3_nt: TGCGCCAGCAGCCAAGTCCCGACAGATACGCAGTATTTT

v_call: TRBV27
clone_size: few
d_call: .
j_call: TRBJ1-1
cdr3_aa: CASSLRRDQNTEAFF
cdr3_nt: TGTGCCAGCAGTTTAAGGAGGGACCAGAACACTGAAGCTTTCTTT

v_call: TRBV25-1
clone_size: few
d_call: .
j_call: TRBJ2-3
cdr3_aa: CASSERGAGDTQYF
cdr3_nt: TGTGCCAGCAGCGAACGGGGGGCAGGGGATACGCAGTATTTT

v_call: TRBV19
clone_size: .
d_call: .
j_call: TRBJ2-3
cdr3_aa: CASSIPTGLPDTQYF
cdr3_nt: TGTGCCAGTAGTATCCCTACCGGGTTACCAGATACGCAGTATTTT

v_call: TRBV20-1
clone_size: .
d_call: TRBD1
j_call: TRBJ2-5
cdr3_aa: CSATLRGRETQYF
cdr3_nt: TGCAGTGCTACTCTCAGGGGGCGTGAGACCCAGTACTTC

v_call: TRBV6-2/TRBV6-3
clone_size: .
d_call: .
j_call: TRBJ2-1
cdr3_aa: CASTHGGAYNEQFF
cdr3_nt: TGTGCCAGCACCCACGGGGGTGCGTACAATGAGCAGTTCTTC

v_call: TRBV7-2
clone_size: few
d_call: .
j_call: TRBJ1-1
cdr3_aa: CASSLNRGDTEAFF
cdr3_nt: TGTGCCAGCAGCCTCAACCGTGGGGACACTGAAGCTTTCTTT

v_call: TRBV2
clone_size: .
d_call: TRBD1
j_call: TRBJ1-5
cdr3_aa: CASKRQGDPQHF
cdr3_nt: TGTGCCAGCAAGAGACAGGGGGACCCCCAGCATTTT

v_call: TRBV5-1
clone_size: .
d_call: .
j_call: TRBJ2-5
cdr3_aa: CASSLTQPQETQYF
cdr3_nt: TGCGCCAGCAGCCTAACACAGCCTCAAGAGACCCAGTACTTC

v_call: TRBV7-3
clone_size: .
d_call: .
j_call: TRBJ1-1
cdr3_aa: CASSQTPNTEAFF
cdr3_nt: TGTGCCAGCAGCCAAACACCGAACACTGAAGCTTTCTTT

v_call: TRBV20-1
clone_size: many
d_call: TRBD2
j_call: TRBJ2-1
cdr3_aa: CSARGGGGASGMSYNEQFF
cdr3_nt: TGCAGTGCTAGAGGTGGGGGTGGGGCTAGCGGGATGTCCTACAATGAGCAGTTCTTC

v_call: TRBV29-1
clone_size: .
d_call: TRBD2
j_call: TRBJ2-1
cdr3_aa: CSASMGDYYNEQFF
cdr3_nt: TGCAGCGCCTCGATGGGGGACTATTACAATGAGCAGTTCTTC

v_call: TRBV6-5
clone_size: .
d_call: .
j_call: TRBJ1-5
cdr3_aa: CASSTGSNIGPQHF
cdr3_nt: TGTGCCAGCAGTACCGGGTCGAACATAGGGCCCCAGCATTTT

v_call: TRBV2
clone_size: .
d_call: .
j_call: TRBJ1-1
cdr3_aa: CASSVQGNTEAFF
cdr3_nt: TGTGCCAGCAGCGTACAGGGGAACACTGAAGCTTTCTTT

v_call: TRBV30
clone_size: few
d_call: .
j_call: TRBJ1-2
cdr3_aa: CASSVDPDSNGYTF
cdr3_nt: TGTGCCTCGAGTGTGGACCCAGACTCCAATGGCTACACCTTC

v_call: TRBV30
clone_size: .
d_call: .
j_call: TRBJ1-4
cdr3_aa: CAWSGGATNEKLFF
cdr3_nt: TGTGCCTGGAGTGGTGGAGCAACTAATGAAAAACTGTTTTTT

v_call: TRBV5-6
clone_size: .
d_call: .
j_call: TRBJ2-7
cdr3_aa: CASSLGAGIEQYF
cdr3_nt: TGTGCCAGCAGCTTGGGGGCAGGGATCGAGCAGTACTTC

v_call: TRBV12-3/TRBV12-4
clone_size: .
d_call: .
j_call: TRBJ2-7
cdr3_aa: CASSLQGGLGGQYF
cdr3_nt: TGTGCCAGCAGTCTACAGGGAGGGTTGGGGGGCCAGTACTTC

v_call: TRBV2
clone_size: few
d_call: TRBD2
j_call: TRBJ2-7
cdr3_aa: CASSERLAGAYEQYF
cdr3_nt: TGTGCCAGCAGTGAAAGACTAGCGGGCGCCTACGAGCAGTACTTC

v_call: TRBV7-2
clone_size: few
d_call: TRBD2
j_call: TRBJ2-1
cdr3_aa: CASTKAGVKDEQFF
cdr3_nt: TGTGCCAGCACCAAAGCGGGAGTTAAGGATGAGCAGTTCTTC

v_call: TRBV15
clone_size: .
d_call: .
j_call: TRBJ1-4
cdr3_aa: CATSMTGAGPNEKLFF
cdr3_nt: TGTGCCACCAGCATGACCGGAGCGGGGCCTAATGAAAAACTGTTTTTT

v_call: TRBV5-1
clone_size: .
d_call: .
j_call: TRBJ2-2
cdr3_aa: CASSSARRNTGELFF
cdr3_nt: TGCGCCAGCAGCTCCGCGCGGAGGAACACCGGGGAGCTGTTTTTT

v_call: TRBV12-3/TRBV12-4
clone_size: once
d_call: TRBD2
j_call: TRBJ2-5
cdr3_aa: CASSFTSATHNEQYF
cdr3_nt: TGTGCCAGCAGTTTTACTAGCGCGACGCACAATGAGCAGTACTTC

v_call: TRBV10-3
clone_size: few
d_call: .
j_call: TRBJ2-7
cdr3_aa: CAISESSDEQYF
cdr3_nt: TGTGCCATCAGTGAGTCGAGCGACGAGCAGTACTTC

v_call: TRBV2
clone_size: once
d_call: .
j_call: TRBJ1-2
cdr3_aa: CASSNSPDEVYGYTF
cdr3_nt: TGTGCCAGCAGTAATAGCCCCGATGAGGTCTATGGCTACACCTTC